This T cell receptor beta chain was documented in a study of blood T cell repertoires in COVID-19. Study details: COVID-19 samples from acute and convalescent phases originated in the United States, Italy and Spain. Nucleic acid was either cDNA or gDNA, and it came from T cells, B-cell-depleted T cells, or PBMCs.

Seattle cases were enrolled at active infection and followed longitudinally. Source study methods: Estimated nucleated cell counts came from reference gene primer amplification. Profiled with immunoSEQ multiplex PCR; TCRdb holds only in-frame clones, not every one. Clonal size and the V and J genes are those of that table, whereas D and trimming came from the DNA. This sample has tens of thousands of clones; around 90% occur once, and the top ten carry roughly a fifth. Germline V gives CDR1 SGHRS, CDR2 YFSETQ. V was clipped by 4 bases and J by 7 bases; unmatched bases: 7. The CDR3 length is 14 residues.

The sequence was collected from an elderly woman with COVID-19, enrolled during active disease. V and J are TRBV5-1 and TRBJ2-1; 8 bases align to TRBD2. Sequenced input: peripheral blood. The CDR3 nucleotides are TGCGCCAGCAGCCTCGGGGGGGCTGGTAATGAGCAGTTCTTC. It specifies CASSLGGAGNEQFF. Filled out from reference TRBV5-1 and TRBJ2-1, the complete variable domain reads KAGVTQTPRYLIKTRGQQVTLSCSPISGHRSVSWYQQTPGQGLQFLFEYFSETQRNKGNFPGRFSGRQFSNSRSEMNVSTLELGDSALYLCASSLGGAGNEQFFGPGTRLTVL.